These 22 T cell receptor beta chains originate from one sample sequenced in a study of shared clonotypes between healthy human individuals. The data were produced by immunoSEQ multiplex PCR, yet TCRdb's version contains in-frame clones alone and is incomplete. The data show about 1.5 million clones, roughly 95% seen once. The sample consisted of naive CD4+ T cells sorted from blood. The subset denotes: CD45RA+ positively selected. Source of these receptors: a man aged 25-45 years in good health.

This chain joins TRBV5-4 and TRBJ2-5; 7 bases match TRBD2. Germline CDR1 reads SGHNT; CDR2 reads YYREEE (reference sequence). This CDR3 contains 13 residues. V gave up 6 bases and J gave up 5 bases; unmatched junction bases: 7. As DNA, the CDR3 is TGTGCCAGCACCTGGGGAGGGGAGGAGACCCAGTACTTC. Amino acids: CASTWGGEETQYF.

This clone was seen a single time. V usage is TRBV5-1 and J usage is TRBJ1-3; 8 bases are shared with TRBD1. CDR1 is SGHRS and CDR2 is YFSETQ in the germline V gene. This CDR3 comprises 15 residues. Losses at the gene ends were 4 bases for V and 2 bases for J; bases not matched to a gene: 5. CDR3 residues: CASSQQGVTGNTIYF. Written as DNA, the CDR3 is TGCGCCAGCAGCCAACAGGGGGTCACTGGAAACACCATATATTTT.

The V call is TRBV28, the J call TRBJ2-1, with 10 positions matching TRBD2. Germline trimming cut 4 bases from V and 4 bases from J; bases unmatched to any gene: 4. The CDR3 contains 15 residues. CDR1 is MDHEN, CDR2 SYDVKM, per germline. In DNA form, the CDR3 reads TGTGCCAGCAGTTGGGGTAGCGGGGGGTACAATGAGCAGTTCTTC. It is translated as CASSWGSGGYNEQFF.

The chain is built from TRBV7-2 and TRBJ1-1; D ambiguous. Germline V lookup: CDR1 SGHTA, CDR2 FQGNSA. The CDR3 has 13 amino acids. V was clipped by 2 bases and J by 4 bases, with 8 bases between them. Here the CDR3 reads CASSLIFSTEAFF. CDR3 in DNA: TGTGCCAGCAGCTTAATCTTTTCCACTGAAGCTTTCTTT.

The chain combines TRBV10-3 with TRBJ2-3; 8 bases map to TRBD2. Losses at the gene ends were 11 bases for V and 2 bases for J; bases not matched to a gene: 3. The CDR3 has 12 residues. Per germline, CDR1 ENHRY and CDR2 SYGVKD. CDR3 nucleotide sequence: TGTGCCTGCGGGGGGCACACAGATACGCAGTATTTT. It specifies CACGGHTDTQYF.

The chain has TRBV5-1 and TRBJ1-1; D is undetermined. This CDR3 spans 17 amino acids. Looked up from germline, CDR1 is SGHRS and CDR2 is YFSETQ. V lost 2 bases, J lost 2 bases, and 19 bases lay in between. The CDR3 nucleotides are TGCGCCAGCAGCTTTAGGATGCGGGATCCCGTAAACACTGAAGCTTTCTTT. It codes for CASSFRMRDPVNTEAFF. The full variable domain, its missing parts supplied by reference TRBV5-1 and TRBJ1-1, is KAGVTQTPRYLIKTRGQQVTLSCSPISGHRSVSWYQQTPGQGLQFLFEYFSETQRNKGNFPGRFSGRQFSNSRSEMNVSTLELGDSALYLCASSFRMRDPVNTEAFFGQGTRLTVV.

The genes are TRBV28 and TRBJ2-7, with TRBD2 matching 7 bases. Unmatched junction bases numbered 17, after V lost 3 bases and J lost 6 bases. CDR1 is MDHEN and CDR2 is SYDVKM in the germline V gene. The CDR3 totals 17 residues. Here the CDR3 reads CASSFGLAAVGPFEQYF. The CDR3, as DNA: TGTGCCAGCAGTTTCGGGCTAGCGGCCGTTGGACCCTTCGAGCAGTACTTC.

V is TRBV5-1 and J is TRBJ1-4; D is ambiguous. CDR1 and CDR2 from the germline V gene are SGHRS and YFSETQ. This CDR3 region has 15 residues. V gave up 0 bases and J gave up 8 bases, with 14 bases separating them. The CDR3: CASSLGSLAGEKLFF. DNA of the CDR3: TGCGCCAGCAGCTTGGGGTCCCTCGCCGGAGAAAAACTGTTTTTT. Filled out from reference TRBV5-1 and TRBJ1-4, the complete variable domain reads KAGVTQTPRYLIKTRGQQVTLSCSPISGHRSVSWYQQTPGQGLQFLFEYFSETQRNKGNFPGRFSGRQFSNSRSEMNVSTLELGDSALYLCASSLGSLAGEKLFFGSGTQLSVL.

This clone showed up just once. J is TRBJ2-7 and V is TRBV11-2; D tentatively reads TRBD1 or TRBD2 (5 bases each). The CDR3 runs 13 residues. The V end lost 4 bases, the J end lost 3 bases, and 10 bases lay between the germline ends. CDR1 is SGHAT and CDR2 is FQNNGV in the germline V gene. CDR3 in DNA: TGTGCCAGCAGCTCGGGACCTTACTACGAGCAGTACTTC. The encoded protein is CASSSGPYYEQYF.

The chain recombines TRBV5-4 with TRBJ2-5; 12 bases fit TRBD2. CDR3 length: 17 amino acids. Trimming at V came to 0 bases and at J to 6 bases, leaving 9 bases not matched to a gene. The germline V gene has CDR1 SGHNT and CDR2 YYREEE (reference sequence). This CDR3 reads CASSLETRLAGVQTQYF. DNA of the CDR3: TGTGCCAGCAGCTTGGAGACCCGACTAGCGGGAGTACAGACCCAGTACTTC.

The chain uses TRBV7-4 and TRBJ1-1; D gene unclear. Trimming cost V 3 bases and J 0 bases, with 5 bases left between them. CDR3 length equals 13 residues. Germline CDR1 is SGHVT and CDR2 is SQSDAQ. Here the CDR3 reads CASSFKLNTEAFF. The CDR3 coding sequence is TGTGCCAGCAGCTTTAAGTTGAACACTGAAGCTTTCTTT.

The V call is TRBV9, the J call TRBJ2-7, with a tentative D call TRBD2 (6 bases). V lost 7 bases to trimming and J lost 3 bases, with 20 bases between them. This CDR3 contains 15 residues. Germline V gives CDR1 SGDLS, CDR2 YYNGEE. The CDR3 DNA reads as TGTGCCAGCTATACCGGACGGGACTCCGGCTACGAGCAGTACTTC. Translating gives CASYTGRDSGYEQYF.

CDR3 amino acids: CASSTETGPYEQYF. For the CDR3, the DNA is TGTGCCAGCAGTACGGAGACAGGGCCATACGAGCAGTACTTC. V and J are TRBV28 and TRBJ2-7, with 7 bases matching TRBD1. Germline assignment: CDR1 MDHEN and CDR2 SYDVKM. Losses at the gene ends were 5 bases for V and 4 bases for J; bases not matched to a gene: 8. CDR3 length: 14 amino acids.

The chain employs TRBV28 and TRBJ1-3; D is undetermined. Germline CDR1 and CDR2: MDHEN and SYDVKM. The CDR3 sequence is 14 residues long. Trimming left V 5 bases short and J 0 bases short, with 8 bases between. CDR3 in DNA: TGTGCCAGCAGTAAGCAACTCTCTGGAAACACCATATATTTT. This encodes CASSKQLSGNTIYF. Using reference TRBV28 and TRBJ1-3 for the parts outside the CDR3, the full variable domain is DVKVTQSSRYLVKRTGEKVFLECVQDMDHENMFWYRQDPGLGLRLIYFSYDVKMKEKGDIPEGYSVSREKKERFSLILESASTNQTSMYLCASSKQLSGNTIYFGEGSWLTVV.

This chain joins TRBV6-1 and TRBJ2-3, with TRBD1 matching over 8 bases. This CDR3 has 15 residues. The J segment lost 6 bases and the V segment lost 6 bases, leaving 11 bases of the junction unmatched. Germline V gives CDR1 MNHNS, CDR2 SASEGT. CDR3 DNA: TGTGCCAGCAGGAGGACAGGGATCTTGGGGGATACGCAGTATTTT. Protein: CASRRTGILGDTQYF.

The CDR3 loop reads CATSRGRTGENIQYF. CDR3 in DNA: TGTGCCACCAGCAGAGGTCGGACAGGTGAAAACATTCAGTACTTC. The V gene is TRBV15, the J gene TRBJ2-4; TRBD1 matches 7 bases. J gave up 5 bases and V 1 base, and 5 bases lay outside the gene matches. Per germline, CDR1 LNHNV and CDR2 YYDKDF (reference sequence). The CDR3 is 15 amino acids. Full variable domain (rest looked up from reference TRBV15 and TRBJ2-4): DAMVIQNPRYQVTQFGKPVTLSCSQTLNHNVMYWYQQKSSQAPKLLFHYYDKDFNNEADTPDNFQSRRPNTSFCFLDIRSPGLGDTAMYLCATSRGRTGENIQYFGAGTRLSVL.

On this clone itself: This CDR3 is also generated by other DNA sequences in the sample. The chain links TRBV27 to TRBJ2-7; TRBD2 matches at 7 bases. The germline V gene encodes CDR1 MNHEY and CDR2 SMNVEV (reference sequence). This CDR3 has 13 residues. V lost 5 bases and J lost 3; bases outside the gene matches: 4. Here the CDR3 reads CASSRGSGYEQYF. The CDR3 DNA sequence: TGTGCCAGCAGTCGCGGGAGTGGCTACGAGCAGTACTTC.

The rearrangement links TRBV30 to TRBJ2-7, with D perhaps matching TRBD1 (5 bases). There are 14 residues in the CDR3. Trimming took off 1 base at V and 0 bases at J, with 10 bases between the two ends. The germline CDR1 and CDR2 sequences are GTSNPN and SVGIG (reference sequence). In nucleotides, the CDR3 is TGTGCCTGGAGTGGGGGCGGATCCTCCTACGAGCAGTACTTC. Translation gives CAWSGGGSSYEQYF.

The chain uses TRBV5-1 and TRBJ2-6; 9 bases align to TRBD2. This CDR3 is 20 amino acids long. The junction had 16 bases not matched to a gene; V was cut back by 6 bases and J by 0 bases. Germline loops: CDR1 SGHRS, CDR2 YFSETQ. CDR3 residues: CASTKFWLAGTSSGANVLTF. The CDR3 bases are TGCGCCAGCACCAAATTTTGGCTAGCGGGAACGAGCTCTGGGGCCAACGTCCTGACTTTC.

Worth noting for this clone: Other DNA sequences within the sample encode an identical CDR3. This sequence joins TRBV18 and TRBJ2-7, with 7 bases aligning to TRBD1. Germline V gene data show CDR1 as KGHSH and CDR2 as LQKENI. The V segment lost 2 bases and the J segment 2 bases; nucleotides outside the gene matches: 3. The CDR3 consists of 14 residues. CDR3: CASSPGTETYEQYF. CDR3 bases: TGTGCCAGCTCACCAGGGACAGAGACCTACGAGCAGTACTTC.

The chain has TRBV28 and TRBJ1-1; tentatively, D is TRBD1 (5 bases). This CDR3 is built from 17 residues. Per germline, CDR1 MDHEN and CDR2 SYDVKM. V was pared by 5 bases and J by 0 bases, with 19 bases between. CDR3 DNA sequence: TGTGCCAGCAGTGAGTTAACCTTCGAGGGGATGAACACTGAAGCTTTCTTT. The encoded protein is CASSELTFEGMNTEAFF.

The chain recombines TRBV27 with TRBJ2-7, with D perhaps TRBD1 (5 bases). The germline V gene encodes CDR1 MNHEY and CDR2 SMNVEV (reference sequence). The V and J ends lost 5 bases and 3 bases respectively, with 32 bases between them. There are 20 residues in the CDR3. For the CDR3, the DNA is TGTGCCAGCAGTGTTGAGCTCGCCTCAGGGCTCCGGAGCGCGGTCTACGAGCAGTACTTC. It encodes CASSVELASGLRSAVYEQYF.